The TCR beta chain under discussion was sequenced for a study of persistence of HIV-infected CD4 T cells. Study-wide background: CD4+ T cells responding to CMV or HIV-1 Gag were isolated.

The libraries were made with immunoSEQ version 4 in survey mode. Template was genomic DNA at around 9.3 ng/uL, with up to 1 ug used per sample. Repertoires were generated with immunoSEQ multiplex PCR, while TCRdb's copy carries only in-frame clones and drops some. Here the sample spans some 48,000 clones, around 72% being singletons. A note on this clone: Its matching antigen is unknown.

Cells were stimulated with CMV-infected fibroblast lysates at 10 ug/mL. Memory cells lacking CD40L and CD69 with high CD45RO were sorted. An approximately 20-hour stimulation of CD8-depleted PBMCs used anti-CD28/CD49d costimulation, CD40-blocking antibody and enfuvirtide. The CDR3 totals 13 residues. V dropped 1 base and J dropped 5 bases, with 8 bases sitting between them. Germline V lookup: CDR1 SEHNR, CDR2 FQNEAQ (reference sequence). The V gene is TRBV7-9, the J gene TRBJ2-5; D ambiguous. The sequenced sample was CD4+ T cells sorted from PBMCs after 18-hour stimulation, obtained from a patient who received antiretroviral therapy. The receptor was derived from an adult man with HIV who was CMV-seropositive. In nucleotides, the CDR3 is TGTGCCAGCAGCTTAGACACTCGGGAGACCCAGTACTTC. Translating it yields CASSLDTRETQYF.